Listed here are 27 T cell receptor beta chains from one sample, sequenced in a study of T cell responses to AZD1222 COVID-19 vaccine. Only in-frame clones appear in the TCRdb table, and some are missing; sequencing was by immunoSEQ multiplex PCR. The sample has 150,000 to 200,000 clones, 75% to 90% seen once; the top ten hold under 7.5%. The sequences come from peripheral blood, collected on day 0 of AZD1222 vaccination. The receptors stem from an adult in good health.

This clone was found once. The rearrangement joins TRBV5-1 to TRBJ2-1, with TRBD1 as a possible D gene (6 bases). Germline V gives CDR1 SGHRS, CDR2 YFSETQ. The CDR3 has 15 residues. Trimming took off 1 base at V and 2 bases at J, with 10 bases between the two ends. The CDR3 here is CASSLTGQPYNEQFF. CDR3 nucleotides: TGCGCCAGCAGCTTGACAGGGCAGCCCTACAATGAGCAGTTCTTC. The full variable domain, with the rest looked up from reference TRBV5-1 and TRBJ2-1, is KAGVTQTPRYLIKTRGQQVTLSCSPISGHRSVSWYQQTPGQGLQFLFEYFSETQRNKGNFPGRFSGRQFSNSRSEMNVSTLELGDSALYLCASSLTGQPYNEQFFGPGTRLTVL.

The chain has TRBV2 and TRBJ1-1; TRBD1 aligns across 9 bases. Germline CDR1 is SNHLY and CDR2 is FYNNEI. The V gene end was trimmed by 6 bases and the J gene end by 0 bases; junction bases not matched to a gene: 2. The CDR3 is 14 amino acids. CDR3 coding DNA: TGTGCCAGCAGGGGGACAGGGATGAACACTGAAGCTTTCTTT. Protein: CASRGTGMNTEAFF.

CDR3 region: CASSEAGRGYTF. The CDR3 region has the DNA TGTGCCAGCAGTGAAGCGGGGAGAGGCTACACCTTC. This chain links TRBV2 with TRBJ1-2; D gene uncertain. Germline V lookup: CDR1 SNHLY, CDR2 FYNNEI. Trimming removed 0 bases from V and 8 bases from J, with 7 bases in between. This CDR3 comprises 12 residues.

The chain recombines TRBV7-2 with TRBJ2-1; D perhaps matches TRBD2 (7 bases). Germline CDR1 and CDR2: SGHTA and FQGNSA. CDR3 length equals 16 residues. V was clipped by 5 bases and J by 7 bases, with 21 bases between them. CDR3 in amino acids: CASSTGGGGPLNEQFF. The CDR3 DNA follows: TGTGCCAGCAGCACAGGAGGGGGAGGGCCGCTTAATGAGCAGTTCTTC. Looking up the rest from reference TRBV7-2 and TRBJ2-1 gives the full variable domain: GAGVSQSPSNKVTEKGKDVELRCDPISGHTALYWYRQSLGQGLEFLIYFQGNSAPDKSGLPSDRFSAERTGGSVSTLTIQRTQQEDSAVYLCASSTGGGGPLNEQFFGPGTRLTVL.

The gene calls are TRBV25-1 and TRBJ1-2; 7 bases are shared with TRBD1. The CDR3 length is 14 residues. Trimming at V came to 6 bases and at J to 6 bases, leaving 10 bases not matched to a gene. CDR1 is MGHDK and CDR2 is SYGVNS in the germline V gene. CDR3 region: CASRSTGEVDGYTF. The CDR3 DNA reads TGTGCCAGCAGAAGTACAGGGGAAGTGGATGGCTACACCTTC.

J is TRBJ1-5 and V is TRBV28, with a tentative D call TRBD1 (6 bases). Germline V lookup: CDR1 MDHEN, CDR2 SYDVKM. Trimming cost V 2 bases and J 3 bases, with 11 bases left between them. This CDR3 has 15 amino acids. CDR3 sequence reads: CASSLTGRSNQPQHF. The CDR3 bases are TGTGCCAGCAGTTTAACAGGGAGGTCCAATCAGCCCCAGCATTTT.

The genes are TRBV18 and TRBJ1-5; 9 bases align to TRBD1. The CDR3 loop spans 16 amino acids. J was trimmed by 5 bases and V by 2 bases; bases with no gene match: 7. CDR1 and CDR2 (germline): KGHSH, LQKENI. The chain's CDR3 is CASSPKVGQGHQPQHF. DNA for the CDR3: TGTGCCAGCTCACCAAAAGTAGGACAGGGGCATCAGCCCCAGCATTTT.

The chain carries TRBV11-3 and TRBJ2-7; D ambiguous. The germline gives CDR1 SGHNT, CDR2 YENEEA. CDR3 length: 12 amino acids. Trimming pared 5 bases from V and 0 bases from J, leaving 5 bases between. The CDR3 nucleotides are TGTGCCAGCAGCCCCAGCTCCTACGAGCAGTACTTC. Translation gives CASSPSSYEQYF.

The rearrangement uses TRBV4-1 and TRBJ2-2; D is unresolved. The germline V gene encodes CDR1 MGHRA and CDR2 YSYEKL. The germline V and J ends were trimmed by 4 bases and 0 bases, with 12 bases remaining between them. This CDR3 region has 16 residues. CDR3 nucleotides: TGCGCCAGCAGCCTAGGCGTGGGGTCGAACACCGGGGAGCTGTTTTTT. It yields the protein CASSLGVGSNTGELFF.

The chain has TRBV6-5 and TRBJ2-7; the D is unclear. The CDR3 covers 15 residues. V was pared by 0 bases and J by 3 bases, with 12 bases between. CDR1 and CDR2 (germline): MNHEY, SVGAGI. The CDR3 region is CASSYSRVGIYEQYF. The CDR3 nucleotides read TGTGCCAGCAGTTACTCACGGGTCGGCATCTACGAGCAGTACTTC.

The rearrangement links TRBV6-6 to TRBJ1-5, with D hard to call. CDR3 length: 14 amino acids. Per the germline V gene, CDR1 is MNHNY and CDR2 is SVGAGI (reference sequence). V dropped 2 bases and J dropped 2 bases, with 7 bases sitting between them. CDR3 nucleotide sequence: TGTGCCAGCAGTTACCTAGGCGGCAATCAGCCCCAGCATTTT. It is translated as CASSYLGGNQPQHF.

The DNA of the CDR3 is TGTGCCAGCAGCCTAACTCCAACAAGCTCTGGGGCCAACGTCCTGACTTTC. Translated: CASSLTPTSSGANVLTF. This chain uses TRBV9 with TRBJ2-6; D call uncertain. The CDR3 runs to 17 residues. The V end was cut by 4 bases, the J end by 0 bases, with 14 bases between. CDR1 and CDR2 (germline): SGDLS, YYNGEE.

The table lists this clone with a count of one. The rearrangement links TRBV7-3 to TRBJ1-1; D perhaps matches TRBD1 (5 bases). V lost 7 bases, J lost 1 base, and 13 bases lay in between. The CDR3 spans 14 residues. Germline V gives CDR1 SGHTA, CDR2 FQGTGA. CDR3 nucleotide sequence: TGTGCCAGCAAGCCAACCGGGGGGAACACTGAAGCTTTCTTT. Its protein product is CASKPTGGNTEAFF.

This chain uses TRBV6-1 with TRBJ2-1; tentatively, D is TRBD2 (6 bases). Trimming took off 3 bases at V and 5 bases at J, with 17 bases between the two ends. The CDR3 is 16 amino acids. Germline CDR1 is MNHNS and CDR2 is SASEGT. CDR3 loop: CASSEEGLGVHNEQFF. The CDR3 bases are TGTGCCAGCAGTGAGGAGGGCTTGGGGGTTCACAATGAGCAGTTCTTC.

V gene TRBV28 combines with J gene TRBJ1-5; D is perhaps TRBD1 (5 bases). In germline, CDR1 is MDHEN, CDR2 SYDVKM. The ends were cut back, 7 bases at V and 7 bases at J, with 14 bases in the middle. The length of the CDR3 is 13 residues. The chain's CDR3 is CASKPGGGQPQHF. In nucleotides, the CDR3 is TGTGCCAGCAAACCCGGGGGAGGGCAGCCCCAGCATTTT.

The rearrangement uses TRBV27 and TRBJ2-7; D ambiguous. This CDR3 has 15 residues. CDR1 MNHEY and CDR2 SMNVEV come from the germline V gene (reference sequence). Trimming shortened V by 4 bases and J by 2 bases, and 15 bases separated the two germline ends. CDR3 nucleotides: TGTGCCAGCAGTTATGGAACAGTAGGAACCTACGAGCAGTACTTC. Translation: CASSYGTVGTYEQYF.

The CDR3 loop is CASSSGPDRGNQPQHF. The CDR3, as DNA: TGTGCCAGCAGCTCGGGGCCGGACAGGGGGAATCAGCCCCAGCATTTT. The chain joins TRBV5-4 to TRBJ1-5, with 10 positions matching TRBD1. V lost 3 bases and J lost 4; bases outside the gene matches: 7. Germline lookup yields CDR1 SGHNT and CDR2 YYREEE (reference sequence). This CDR3 region has 16 residues.

This chain joins TRBV28 and TRBJ2-6; D remains unclear. The CDR3 is 15 residues long. V gave up 4 bases and J gave up 1 base, with 8 bases separating them. Germline V gives CDR1 MDHEN, CDR2 SYDVKM. In DNA, the CDR3 is TGTGCCAGCAGTTCTTTTCGGTCTGGGGCCAACGTCCTGACTTTC. The encoded protein is CASSSFRSGANVLTF.

As concerns this clone: A read error may explain this, as a much larger clone is one base away. The V gene is TRBV7-9, the J gene TRBJ1-1; D possibly corresponds to TRBD1 (5 bases). The CDR3 has 13 amino acids. Germline loops: CDR1 SEHNR, CDR2 FQNEAQ (reference sequence). The V end lost 3 bases, the J end lost 1 base, and 6 bases lay between the germline ends. The CDR3 DNA reads as TGTGCCAGCAGCTTCGGGGGGAACACTGAAGCTTTCTTT. It specifies CASSFGGNTEAFF. Complete variable domain (other parts from reference TRBV7-9 and TRBJ1-1): DTGVSQNPRHKITKRGQNVTFRCDPISEHNRLYWYRQTLGQGPEFLTYFQNEAQLEKSRLLSDRFSAERPKGSFSTLEIQRTEQGDSAMYLCASSFGGNTEAFFGQGTRLTVV.

The genes are TRBV28 and TRBJ1-5, with D uncertain. The CDR3 is made up of 14 amino acids. V was pared by 4 bases and J by 2 bases, with 9 bases between. Germline CDR1 reads MDHEN; CDR2 reads SYDVKM. The CDR3 here is CASSSPTRNQPQHF. In DNA, the CDR3 is TGTGCCAGCAGTTCACCAACCCGCAATCAGCCCCAGCATTTT.

The chain recombines TRBV7-9 with TRBJ1-5; no firm D call. The CDR3 length is 15 residues. With 0 bases removed from V and 1 base from J, the gap between germline ends came to 7 bases. Germline V gene lookup returns CDR1 SEHNR and CDR2 FQNEAQ (reference sequence). CDR3 in amino acids: CASSLAEGSNQPQHF. DNA of the CDR3: TGTGCCAGCAGCTTAGCTGAGGGCAGCAATCAGCCCCAGCATTTT.

V and J are TRBV29-1 and TRBJ1-4; TRBD1 might be the D (6 bases). Germline V gene sequence: CDR1 SQVTM, CDR2 ANQGSEA. The CDR3 runs to 14 residues. V lost 3 bases, J lost 6 bases, and 14 bases lay in between. The chain's CDR3 is CSVDITGLDEKLFF. The CDR3 DNA is TGCAGCGTTGACATTACAGGGTTGGATGAAAAACTGTTTTTT. Looking up the rest from reference TRBV29-1 and TRBJ1-4 gives the full variable domain: SAVISQKPSRDICQRGTSLTIQCQVDSQVTMMFWYRQQPGQSLTLIATANQGSEATYESGFVIDKFPISRPNLTFSTLTVSNMSPEDSSIYLCSVDITGLDEKLFFGSGTQLSVL.

This chain links TRBV6-2 or TRBV6-3 with TRBJ2-3; 14 bases fit TRBD2. V gave up 5 bases and J gave up 5 bases; unmatched junction bases: 3. The CDR3 length is 15 residues. CDR1 and CDR2 (germline): MNHEY, SVGEGT. DNA of the CDR3: TGTGCCAGCAGTAGGGGACTAGCGGGAGTAGATACGCAGTATTTT. It specifies CASSRGLAGVDTQYF.

The chain couples TRBV18 to TRBJ2-7, with 8 bases matching TRBD1. The CDR3 extends over 13 amino acids. Losses at the gene ends were 6 bases for V and 7 bases for J; bases not matched to a gene: 8. Germline V lookup: CDR1 KGHSH, CDR2 LQKENI. Here the CDR3 reads CASSPDRAGEQYF. CDR3 in DNA: TGTGCCAGCTCTCCGGACAGGGCGGGGGAGCAGTACTTC.

V is TRBV6-5 and J is TRBJ2-7, with D uncertain. The germline gives CDR1 MNHEY, CDR2 SVGAGI. The CDR3 has 14 residues. Deletions cut 5 bases from V and 2 bases from J, with 13 bases between. CDR3 amino acids: CASSTRPTTYEQYF. CDR3 coding DNA: TGTGCCAGCAGTACTCGGCCAACGACCTACGAGCAGTACTTC.

CDR3 residues: CASSPLRSPVAKNIQYF. Written as DNA, the CDR3 is TGTGCCAGCAGCCCTCTTCGATCCCCAGTGGCCAAAAACATTCAGTACTTC. This chain links TRBV27 with TRBJ2-4; D call uncertain. The ends were cut back, 6 bases at V and 1 base at J, with 19 bases in the middle. CDR1 is MNHEY, CDR2 SMNVEV, per germline (reference sequence). The length of the CDR3 is 17 residues.

This chain links TRBV28 with TRBJ1-4; TRBD1 agrees at 11 bases. The CDR3 is 16 residues long. V was clipped by 2 bases and J by 8 bases; unmatched bases: 7. Germline-derived CDR1 and CDR2 are MDHEN and SYDVKM. This CDR3 is CASSLARGDRGEKLFF. CDR3 in DNA: TGTGCCAGCAGTTTAGCGAGGGGGGACAGGGGGGAAAAACTGTTTTTT. Full variable domain (rest looked up from reference TRBV28 and TRBJ1-4): DVKVTQSSRYLVKRTGEKVFLECVQDMDHENMFWYRQDPGLGLRLIYFSYDVKMKEKGDIPEGYSVSREKKERFSLILESASTNQTSMYLCASSLARGDRGEKLFFGSGTQLSVL.